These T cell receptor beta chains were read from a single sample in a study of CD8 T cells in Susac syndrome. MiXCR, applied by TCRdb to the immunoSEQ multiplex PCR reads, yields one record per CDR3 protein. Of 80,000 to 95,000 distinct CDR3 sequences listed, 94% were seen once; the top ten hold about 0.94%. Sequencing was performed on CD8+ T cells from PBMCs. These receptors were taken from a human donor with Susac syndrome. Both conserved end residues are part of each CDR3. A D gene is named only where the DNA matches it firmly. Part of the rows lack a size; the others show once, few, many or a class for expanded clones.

CASSFIGGEKLFF	TGTGCCAGCAGCTTCATAGGGGGTGAAAAACTGTTTTTT	TRBV7-9	-	-	TRBJ1-4	13
CASSVMDRENYNEQFF	TGTGCCAGCAGCGTGATGGACAGGGAAAACTACAATGAGCAGTTCTTC	TRBV9	-	TRBD1	TRBJ2-1	16
CASRTETQYF	TGTGCCAGCAGAACGGAGACCCAGTACTTC	TRBV2	-	-	TRBJ2-5	10
CASSPQRSEETQYF	TGTGCCAGCAGCCCCCAGCGGAGCGAAGAGACCCAGTACTTC	TRBV4-2	-	-	TRBJ2-5	14
CASSSGGIQETQYF	TGTGCCAGCAGTTCAGGGGGAATCCAAGAGACCCAGTACTTC	TRBV6-5	-	TRBD1	TRBJ2-5	14
CASGAGTKGETQYF	TGTGCCAGCGGAGCCGGGACAAAGGGAGAGACCCAGTACTTC	TRBV21-1	-	-	TRBJ2-5	14
CASSFSFDNEQFF	TGTGCCAGCAGCTTTTCGTTTGACAATGAGCAGTTCTTC	TRBV11-2	-	-	TRBJ2-1	13
CASSPNGLHQETQYF	TGTGCCAGCAGCCCGAACGGACTACACCAAGAGACCCAGTACTTC	TRBV14	-	-	TRBJ2-5	15
CASSSTDRGYGYTF	TGTGCCAGCAGTTCAACGGACAGGGGGTACGGCTACACCTTC	TRBV12-3/TRBV12-4	-	TRBD1	TRBJ1-2	14
CSVGSWTGLTGELFF	TGCAGCGTTGGCTCCTGGACAGGGCTCACCGGGGAGCTGTTTTTT	TRBV29-1	-	TRBD1	TRBJ2-2	15
CASNQGYTEAFF	TGTGCCAGCAATCAGGGATACACTGAAGCTTTCTTT	TRBV25-1	-	-	TRBJ1-1	12
CASSEGSPDDRQETQYF	TGTGCCAGCAGTGAAGGGTCGCCGGACGACAGGCAAGAGACCCAGTACTTC	TRBV25-1	-	-	TRBJ2-5	17
CASSSGTSGGFTYEQYF	TGTGCCAGCAGCTCCGGGACTAGCGGGGGGTTCACCTACGAGCAGTACTTC	TRBV6-1	-	TRBD2	TRBJ2-7	17
CAIDRGTTAFF	TGTGCCATCGACAGGGGGACGACAGCTTTCTTT	TRBV7-2	-	TRBD1	TRBJ1-1	11
CASSPPEWTYEQYF	TGTGCCAGCAGCCCCCCGGAGTGGACCTACGAGCAGTACTTC	TRBV4-2	-	-	TRBJ2-7	14
CASTWTGTMNTEAFF	TGCGCCAGCACTTGGACAGGGACAATGAACACTGAAGCTTTCTTT	TRBV5-1	-	TRBD1	TRBJ1-1	15
CASSSGGQWNTEAFF	TGTGCCAGCAGCTCCGGGGGTCAGTGGAACACTGAAGCTTTCTTT	TRBV7-8	-	-	TRBJ1-1	15
CSKKASGREETQYF	TGCAGTAAGAAGGCTAGCGGGAGAGAAGAGACCCAGTACTTC	TRBV20-1	-	TRBD2	TRBJ2-5	14
CSARVPLRTRPTNEKLFF	TGCAGTGCTAGAGTCCCGCTCCGTACCAGACCAACTAATGAAAAACTGTTTTTT	TRBV20-1	-	-	TRBJ1-4	18
CASRPAWETQYF	TGTGCCAGCAGGCCCGCCTGGGAGACCCAGTACTTC	TRBV28	-	-	TRBJ2-5	12
CASSGPGRLKNEQFF	TGTGCCAGCAGTGGCCCGGGACGGCTGAAGAATGAGCAGTTCTTC	TRBV25-1	-	-	TRBJ2-1	15
CASSPDSSTDTQYF	TGTGCCAGCTCACCGGACTCTAGCACAGATACGCAGTATTTT	TRBV18	-	-	TRBJ2-3	14
CATSPLVGPYEQYF	TGTGCCACCTCGCCACTAGTAGGTCCCTACGAGCAGTACTTC	TRBV19	-	-	TRBJ2-7	14
CASSPAGTTKETQYF	TGTGCCAGCAGCCCGGCCGGGACTACTAAAGAGACCCAGTACTTC	TRBV11-2	-	TRBD2	TRBJ2-5	15
CATSREDISEQYF	TGTGCCACCAGCAGAGAGGACATAAGCGAGCAGTACTTC	TRBV15	once	-	TRBJ2-7	13
CASNGPHGYTF	TGTGCCTCCAATGGACCCCATGGCTACACCTTC	TRBV30	-	-	TRBJ1-2	11
CSVVFGNHYGYTF	TGCAGCGTTGTCTTTGGGAACCACTATGGCTACACCTTC	TRBV29-1	-	-	TRBJ1-2	13
CASSQDRGLFDAQYF	TGTGCCAGCAGCCAAGATAGGGGACTGTTTGATGCGCAGTATTTT	TRBV3-1	-	-	TRBJ2-3	15
CASGYPGGNEKLFF	TGTGCCAGCGGATACCCAGGGGGGAATGAAAAACTGTTTTTT	TRBV27	-	TRBD1	TRBJ1-4	14
CASSPDYSRDEQYF	TGTGCCAGCAGCCCGGACTATTCCAGGGACGAGCAGTACTTC	TRBV14	-	-	TRBJ2-7	14
CSVGGAGYNEQFF	TGCAGCGTTGGCGGGGCTGGGTACAATGAGCAGTTCTTC	TRBV29-1	-	-	TRBJ2-1	13
CASSSLSESSYNEQFF	TGTGCCAGCAGTTCGCTTAGCGAGAGCTCCTACAATGAGCAGTTCTTC	TRBV27	-	-	TRBJ2-1	16
CASSFPGGGSSSELFF	TGTGCCAGCAGCTTCCCAGGTGGGGGGAGCAGTAGCGAACTGTTTTTT	TRBV7-9	-	-	TRBJ1-4	16
CASSLWLVPYEQYF	TGTGCCAGCAGCTTATGGCTAGTCCCCTACGAGCAGTACTTC	TRBV13	-	-	TRBJ2-7	14
CAWSVTPGTLRDEQFF	TGTGCCTGGAGTGTAACCCCCGGGACCCTCCGGGATGAGCAGTTCTTC	TRBV30	-	-	TRBJ2-1	16
CSVEGGLAGSRGGELFF	TGCAGCGTTGAGGGGGGACTAGCGGGATCCCGCGGCGGGGAGCTGTTTTTT	TRBV29-1	-	TRBD2	TRBJ2-2	17
CASSAGTPYYEQYF	TGTGCCAGCAGTGCCGGGACACCTTACTACGAGCAGTACTTC	TRBV12-3/TRBV12-4	-	-	TRBJ2-7	14
CAISMTVNQETQYF	TGTGCCATCAGTATGACAGTGAACCAAGAGACCCAGTACTTC	TRBV10-3	-	-	TRBJ2-5	14